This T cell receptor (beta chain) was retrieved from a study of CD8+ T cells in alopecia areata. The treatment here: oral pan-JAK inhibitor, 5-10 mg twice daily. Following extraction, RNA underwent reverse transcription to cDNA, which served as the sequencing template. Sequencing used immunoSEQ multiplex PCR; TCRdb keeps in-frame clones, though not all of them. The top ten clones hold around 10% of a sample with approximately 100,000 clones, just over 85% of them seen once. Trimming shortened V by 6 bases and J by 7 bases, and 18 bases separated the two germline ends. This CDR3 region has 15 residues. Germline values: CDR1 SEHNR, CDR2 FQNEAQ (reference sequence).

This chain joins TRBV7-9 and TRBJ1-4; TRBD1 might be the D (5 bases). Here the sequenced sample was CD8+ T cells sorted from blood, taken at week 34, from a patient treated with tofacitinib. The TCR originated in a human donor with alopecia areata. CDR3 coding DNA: TGTGCCAGCAGGCCAACAGGTAGCAAGAGTGAAAAACTGTTTTTT. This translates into CASRPTGSKSEKLFF.